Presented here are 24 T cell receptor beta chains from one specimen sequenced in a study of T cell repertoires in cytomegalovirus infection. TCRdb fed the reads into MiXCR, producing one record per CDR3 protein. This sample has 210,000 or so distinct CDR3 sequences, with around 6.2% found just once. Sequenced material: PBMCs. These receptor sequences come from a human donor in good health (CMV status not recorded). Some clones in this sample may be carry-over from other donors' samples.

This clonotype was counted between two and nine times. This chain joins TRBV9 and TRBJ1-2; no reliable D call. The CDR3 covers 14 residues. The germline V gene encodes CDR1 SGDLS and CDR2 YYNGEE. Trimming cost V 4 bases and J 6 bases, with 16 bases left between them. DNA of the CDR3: TGTGCCAGCAGCCAACCAACAGACACCGATGGCTACACCTTC. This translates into CASSQPTDTDGYTF. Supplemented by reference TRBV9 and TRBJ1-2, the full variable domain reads DSGVTQTPKHLITATGQRVTLRCSPRSGDLSVYWYQQSLDQGLQFLIQYYNGEERAKGNILERFSAQQFPDLHSELNLSSLELGDSALYFCASSQPTDTDGYTFGSGTRLTVV.

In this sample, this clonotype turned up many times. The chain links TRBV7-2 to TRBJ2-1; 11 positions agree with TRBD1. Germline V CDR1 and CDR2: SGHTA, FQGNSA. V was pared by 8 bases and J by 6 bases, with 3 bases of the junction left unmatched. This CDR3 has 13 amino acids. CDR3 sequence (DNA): TGTGCCAGCGGGACAGGGGGTTCCAATGAGCAGTTCTTC. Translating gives CASGTGGSNEQFF.

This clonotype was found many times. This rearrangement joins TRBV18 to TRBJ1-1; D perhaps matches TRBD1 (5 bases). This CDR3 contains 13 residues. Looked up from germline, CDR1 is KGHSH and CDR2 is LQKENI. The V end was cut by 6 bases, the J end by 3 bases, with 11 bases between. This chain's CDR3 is CASSQRGDTEAFF. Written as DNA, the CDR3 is TGTGCCAGCTCTCAAAGGGGAGACACTGAAGCTTTCTTT.

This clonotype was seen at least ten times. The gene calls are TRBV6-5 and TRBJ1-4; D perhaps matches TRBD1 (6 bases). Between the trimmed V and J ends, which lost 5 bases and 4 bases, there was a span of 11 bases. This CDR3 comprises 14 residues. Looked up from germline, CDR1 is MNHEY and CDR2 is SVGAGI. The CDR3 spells CASSRDMSNEKLFF. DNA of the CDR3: TGTGCCAGCAGTCGGGACATGAGTAATGAAAAACTGTTTTTT.

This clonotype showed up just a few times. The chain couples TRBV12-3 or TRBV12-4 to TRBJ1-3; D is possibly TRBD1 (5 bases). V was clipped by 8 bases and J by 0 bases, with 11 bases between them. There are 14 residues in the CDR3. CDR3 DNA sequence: TGTGCCAGCTCGATGGGGGGCTCTGGAAACACCATATATTTT. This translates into CASSMGGSGNTIYF.

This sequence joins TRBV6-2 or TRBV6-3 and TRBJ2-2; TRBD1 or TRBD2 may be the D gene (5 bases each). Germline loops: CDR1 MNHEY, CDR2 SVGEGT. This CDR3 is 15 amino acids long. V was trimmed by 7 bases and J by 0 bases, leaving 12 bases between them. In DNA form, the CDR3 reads TGTGCCAGCACCCCGGGGCAGACGAACACCGGGGAGCTGTTTTTT. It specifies CASTPGQTNTGELFF.

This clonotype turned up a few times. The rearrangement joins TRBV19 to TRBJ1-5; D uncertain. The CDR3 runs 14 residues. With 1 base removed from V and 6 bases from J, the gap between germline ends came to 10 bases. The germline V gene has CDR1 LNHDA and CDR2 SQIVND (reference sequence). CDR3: CASSIGQSTQPQHF. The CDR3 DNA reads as TGTGCCAGTAGTATAGGGCAGTCTACTCAGCCCCAGCATTTT.

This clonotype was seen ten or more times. The CDR3 nucleotides are TGTGCCAGCAGCTTCGATCAGGCACGGAGGCCTAACACTGAAGCTTTCTTT. This translates into CASSFDQARRPNTEAFF. V is TRBV5-5 and J is TRBJ1-1; D not certain. Germline CDR1 is SGHKS and CDR2 is YYEKEE (reference sequence). There are 17 residues in the CDR3. V gave up 2 bases and J gave up 2 bases, with 19 bases separating them.

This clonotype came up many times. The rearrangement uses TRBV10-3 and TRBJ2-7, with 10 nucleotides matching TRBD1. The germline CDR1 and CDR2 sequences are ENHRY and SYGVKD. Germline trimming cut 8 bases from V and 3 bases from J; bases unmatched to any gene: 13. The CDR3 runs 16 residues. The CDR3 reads CAIQPGQGDLIYEQYF. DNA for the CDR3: TGTGCCATCCAACCCGGACAGGGGGACCTTATCTACGAGCAGTACTTC.

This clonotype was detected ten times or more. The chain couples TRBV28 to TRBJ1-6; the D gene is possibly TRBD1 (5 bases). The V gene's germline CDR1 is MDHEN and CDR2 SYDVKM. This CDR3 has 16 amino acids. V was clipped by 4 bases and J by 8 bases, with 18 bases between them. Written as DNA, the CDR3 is TGTGCCAGCAGTTCCCCGGTAGGGAGGGGAGATTCACCCCTCCACTTT. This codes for CASSSPVGRGDSPLHF.

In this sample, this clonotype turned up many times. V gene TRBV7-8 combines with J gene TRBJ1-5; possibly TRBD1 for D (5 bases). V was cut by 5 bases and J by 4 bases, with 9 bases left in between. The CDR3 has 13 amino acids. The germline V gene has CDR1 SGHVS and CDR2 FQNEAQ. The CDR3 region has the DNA TGTGCCAGCAGCGGGGGGAGGAATCAGCCCCAGCATTTT. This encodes CASSGGRNQPQHF.

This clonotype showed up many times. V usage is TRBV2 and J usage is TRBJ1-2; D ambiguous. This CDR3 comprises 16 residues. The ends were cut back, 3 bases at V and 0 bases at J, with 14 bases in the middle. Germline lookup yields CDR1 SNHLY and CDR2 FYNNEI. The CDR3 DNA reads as TGTGCCAGCAGTGACAGCAACATGCCCGCTAACTATGGCTACACCTTC. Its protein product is CASSDSNMPANYGYTF.

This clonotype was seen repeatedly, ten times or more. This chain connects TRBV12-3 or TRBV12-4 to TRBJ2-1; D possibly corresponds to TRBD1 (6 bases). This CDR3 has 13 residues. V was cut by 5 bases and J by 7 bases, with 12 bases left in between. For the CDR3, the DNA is TGTGCCAGCAGTGCACAGGGCCGGAATGAGCAGTTCTTC. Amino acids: CASSAQGRNEQFF.

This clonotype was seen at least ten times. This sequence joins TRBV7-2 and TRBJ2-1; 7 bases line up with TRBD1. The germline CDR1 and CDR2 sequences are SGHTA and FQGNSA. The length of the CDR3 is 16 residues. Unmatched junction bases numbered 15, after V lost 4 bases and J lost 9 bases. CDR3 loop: CASSSMPTGPSSEQFF. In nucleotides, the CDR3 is TGTGCCAGCAGCTCTATGCCGACAGGGCCTTCCAGTGAGCAGTTCTTC.

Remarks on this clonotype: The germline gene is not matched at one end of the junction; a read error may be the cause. The CDR3 loop is CASSRDIATEASF. In nucleotides, the CDR3 is TGCGCCAGCAGCAGGGACATCGCCACTGAAGCTTCCTTT. The gene calls are TRBV5-1 and TRBJ1-1; tentative D call: TRBD1 (6 bases). Germline V gives CDR1 SGHRS, CDR2 YFSETQ. There are 13 residues in the CDR3.

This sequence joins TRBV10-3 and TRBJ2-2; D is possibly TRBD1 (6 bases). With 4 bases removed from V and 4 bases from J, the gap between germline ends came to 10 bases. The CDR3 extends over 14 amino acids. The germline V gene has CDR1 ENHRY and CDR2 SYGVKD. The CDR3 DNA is TGTGCCATCAGTGGAAACAGGGCCACCGGGGAGCTGTTTTTT. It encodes CAISGNRATGELFF.

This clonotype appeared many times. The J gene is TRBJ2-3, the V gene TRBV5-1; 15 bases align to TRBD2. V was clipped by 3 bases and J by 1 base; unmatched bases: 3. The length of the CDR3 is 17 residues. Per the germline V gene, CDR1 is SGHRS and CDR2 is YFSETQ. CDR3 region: CASSWTSGGARTDTQYF. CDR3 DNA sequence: TGCGCCAGCAGCTGGACTAGCGGGGGGGCGCGCACAGATACGCAGTATTTT.

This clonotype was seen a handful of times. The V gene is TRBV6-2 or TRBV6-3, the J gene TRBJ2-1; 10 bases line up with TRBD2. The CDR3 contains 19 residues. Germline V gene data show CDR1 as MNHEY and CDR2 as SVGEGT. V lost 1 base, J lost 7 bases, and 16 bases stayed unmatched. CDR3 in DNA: TGTGCCAGCAGTTACTTCCCCCCTGTAGCGGGGGGTAGAGGGAATGAGCAGTTCTTC. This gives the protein CASSYFPPVAGGRGNEQFF.

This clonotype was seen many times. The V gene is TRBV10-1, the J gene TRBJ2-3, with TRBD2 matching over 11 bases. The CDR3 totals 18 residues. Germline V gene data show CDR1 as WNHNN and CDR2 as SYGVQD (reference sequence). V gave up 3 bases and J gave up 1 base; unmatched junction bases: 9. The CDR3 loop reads CASSEGSGGVTGTDTQYF. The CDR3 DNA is TGCGCCAGCAGTGAAGGTAGCGGGGGGGTTACAGGCACAGATACGCAGTATTTT.

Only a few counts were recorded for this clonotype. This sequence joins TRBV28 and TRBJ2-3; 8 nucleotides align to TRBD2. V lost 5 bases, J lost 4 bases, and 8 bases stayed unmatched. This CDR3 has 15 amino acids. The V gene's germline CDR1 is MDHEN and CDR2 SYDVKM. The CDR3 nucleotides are TGTGCCAGCAGTACACTCGGGGGGGGCCCAGATACGCAGTATTTT. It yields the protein CASSTLGGGPDTQYF. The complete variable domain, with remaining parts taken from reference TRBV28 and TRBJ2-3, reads DVKVTQSSRYLVKRTGEKVFLECVQDMDHENMFWYRQDPGLGLRLIYFSYDVKMKEKGDIPEGYSVSREKKERFSLILESASTNQTSMYLCASSTLGGGPDTQYFGPGTRLTVL.

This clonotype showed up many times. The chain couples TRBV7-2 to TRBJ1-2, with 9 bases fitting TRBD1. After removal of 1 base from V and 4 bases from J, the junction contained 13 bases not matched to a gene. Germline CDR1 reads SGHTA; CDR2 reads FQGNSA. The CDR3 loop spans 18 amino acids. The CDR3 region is CASSLGGGTGGSGYGYTF. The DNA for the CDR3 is TGTGCCAGCAGCTTAGGAGGGGGTACAGGGGGCTCTGGCTATGGCTACACCTTC.

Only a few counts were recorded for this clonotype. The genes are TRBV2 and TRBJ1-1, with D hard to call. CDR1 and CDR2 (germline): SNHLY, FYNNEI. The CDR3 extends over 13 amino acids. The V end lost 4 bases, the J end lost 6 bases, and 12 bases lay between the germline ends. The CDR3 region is CASSGPSGAEAFF. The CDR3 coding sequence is TGTGCCAGCAGTGGCCCCTCAGGCGCTGAAGCTTTCTTT. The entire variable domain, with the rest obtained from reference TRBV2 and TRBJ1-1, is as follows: EPEVTQTPSHQVTQMGQEVILRCVPISNHLYFYWYRQILGQKVEFLVSFYNNEISEKSEIFDDQFSVERPDGSNFTLKIRSTKLEDSAMYFCASSGPSGAEAFFGQGTRLTVV.

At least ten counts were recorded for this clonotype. The chain's CDR3 is CASSDLRATQHF. The CDR3 DNA reads as TGTGCCAGTAGTGACCTTCGGGCAACTCAGCATTTT. This chain joins TRBV19 and TRBJ1-5; no definite D call. Germline V gene lookup returns CDR1 LNHDA and CDR2 SQIVND (reference sequence). V was trimmed by 5 bases and J by 13 bases, leaving 15 bases between them. The CDR3 runs 12 residues.

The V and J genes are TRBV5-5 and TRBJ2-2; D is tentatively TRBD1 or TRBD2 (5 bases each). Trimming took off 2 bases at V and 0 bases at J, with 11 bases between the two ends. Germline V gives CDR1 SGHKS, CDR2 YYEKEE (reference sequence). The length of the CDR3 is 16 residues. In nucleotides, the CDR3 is TGTGCCAGCAGCTTCATAGGGACGGCGAACACCGGGGAGCTGTTTTTT. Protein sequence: CASSFIGTANTGELFF.